This T cell receptor (beta chain) was captured in a study of cytomegalovirus exposure and HLA in healthy donors. This CDR3 comprises 11 residues. Trimming left V 4 bases short and J 9 bases short, with 12 bases between. Per the germline V gene, CDR1 is SQVTM and CDR2 is ANQGSEA. Note on this clone: Its specificity is unknown.

Vbeta (60) and Jbeta (13) primers were used in the PCR. Assay used: immunoSEQ multiplex PCR; TCRdb lists only in-frame clones, some missing. The sample lists about 160,000 clones; approximately 80% were seen once. Study results and limitations: Immune exposure data for these donors was limited to CMV serostatus. It was reportedly the case that the classifier diagnosed cytomegalovirus status with high specificity and sensitivity.

This sequence was found in a male donor in good health and CMV-seronegative. The sequencing input was PBMCs. V is TRBV29-1 and J is TRBJ1-1; D is uncertain. CDR3 loop: CSVVLADKAFF. The DNA for the CDR3 is TGCAGCGTTGTCTTGGCAGACAAAGCTTTCTTT.